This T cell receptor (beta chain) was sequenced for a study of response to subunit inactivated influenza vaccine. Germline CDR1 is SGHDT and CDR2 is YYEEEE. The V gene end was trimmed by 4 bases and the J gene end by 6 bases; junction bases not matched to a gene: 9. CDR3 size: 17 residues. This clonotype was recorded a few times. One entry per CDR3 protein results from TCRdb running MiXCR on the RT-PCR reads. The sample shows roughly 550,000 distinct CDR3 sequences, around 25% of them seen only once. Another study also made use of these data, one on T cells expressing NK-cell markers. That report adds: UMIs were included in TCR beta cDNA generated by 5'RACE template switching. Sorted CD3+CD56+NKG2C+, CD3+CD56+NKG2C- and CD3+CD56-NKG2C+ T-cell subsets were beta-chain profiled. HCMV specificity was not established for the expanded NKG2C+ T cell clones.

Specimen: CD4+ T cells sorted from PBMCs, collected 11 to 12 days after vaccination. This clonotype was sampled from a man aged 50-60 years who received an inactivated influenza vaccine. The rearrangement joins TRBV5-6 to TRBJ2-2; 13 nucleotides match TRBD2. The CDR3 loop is CASSLRATSGRSGELFF. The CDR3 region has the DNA TGTGCCAGCAGCCTCAGGGCGACTAGCGGGAGGTCCGGGGAGCTGTTTTTT. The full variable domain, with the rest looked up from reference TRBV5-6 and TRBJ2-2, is DAGVTQSPTHLIKTRGQQVTLRCSPKSGHDTVSWYQQALGQGPQFIFQYYEEEERQRGNFPDRFSGHQFPNYSSELNVNALLLGDSALYLCASSLRATSGRSGELFFGEGSRLTVL.